The clone carrying this T cell receptor beta chain was seen more than once but under ten times. Measured with immunoSEQ multiplex PCR; TCRdb has only the in-frame clones, and not every one. The sample records 210,000 or so clones, over 75% being singletons. Living in about 25 US areas, the participants were between roughly 18 and 95 years of age. Clinical history as reported by participants underpinned cohort assignment. The source of the sample is a study of blood T cell repertoires in COVID-19. Study details: Samples representing acute and convalescent COVID-19 were sourced from the United States, Italy and Spain. T cells, B-cell-depleted T cells, or PBMCs provided the cDNA or gDNA that served as material.

Germline V gives CDR1 LGHDT, CDR2 YNNKEL (reference sequence). This CDR3 region has 15 residues. The trim removed 4 bases at V and 9 bases at J, leaving 10 bases unmatched. The TCR comes from a man aged 25-40 years with acute COVID-19. The chain combines TRBV3-1 (or the pseudogene TRBV3-2) with TRBJ2-1; TRBD2 matches at 9 bases. Sequencing used PBMCs or T cells enriched from blood (not recorded which). DNA for the CDR3: TGTGCCAGCAGCCCCCTGGGGACTAGCCCAGGTGAGCAGTTCTTC. It codes for CASSPLGTSPGEQFF.